The 4 T cell receptor beta chains in this list originate from one sample, sequenced in a study of blood T cell repertoires in COVID-19. TCRdb keeps only in-frame clones here, not all; method: immunoSEQ multiplex PCR. The data hold almost 50,000 clones, with about four fifths observed a single time. Sequencing was carried out using peripheral blood. The receptors were gathered from a man between 45 and 60 years old with acute or convalescent COVID-19.

The chain joins TRBV5-1 to TRBJ1-6; D is perhaps TRBD1 (6 bases). The CDR3 runs 14 residues. Trimming left V 4 bases short and J 9 bases short, with 14 bases between. Germline CDR1 is SGHRS and CDR2 is YFSETQ. In nucleotides, the CDR3 is TGCGCCAGCAGCCCAGGGGACGAGGGTTCACCCCTCCACTTT. It translates to CASSPGDEGSPLHF. Variable domain in full (rest from reference TRBV5-1 and TRBJ1-6): KAGVTQTPRYLIKTRGQQVTLSCSPISGHRSVSWYQQTPGQGLQFLFEYFSETQRNKGNFPGRFSGRQFSNSRSEMNVSTLELGDSALYLCASSPGDEGSPLHFGNGTRLTVT.

The chain employs TRBV6-5 and TRBJ1-4; 7 bases map to TRBD1. CDR3 length equals 14 residues. The germline gives CDR1 MNHEY, CDR2 SVGAGI. V lost 2 bases, J lost 7 bases, and 4 bases stayed unmatched. CDR3 DNA sequence: TGTGCCAGCAGTTACGAGGGGGCGTCTGAAAAACTGTTTTTT. Its protein is CASSYEGASEKLFF.

The chain recombines TRBV25-1 with TRBJ2-5; tentative D call: TRBD2 (6 bases). The V end was cut by 2 bases, the J end by 1 base, with 8 bases between. The CDR3 extends over 14 amino acids. The germline CDR1 and CDR2 sequences are MGHDK and SYGVNS. The CDR3 nucleotides are TGTGCCAGCAGTGAAGGAGGGATCCAAGAGACCCAGTACTTC. It yields the protein CASSEGGIQETQYF.

This chain joins TRBV7-8 and TRBJ1-6, with D unclear. This CDR3 region has 15 residues. Germline V lookup: CDR1 SGHVS, CDR2 FQNEAQ. V lost 1 base to trimming and J lost 8 bases, with 12 bases between them. CDR3 region: CASSLDLTGDSPLHF. The CDR3 region has the DNA TGTGCCAGCAGCTTAGACCTAACGGGTGATTCACCCCTCCACTTT.